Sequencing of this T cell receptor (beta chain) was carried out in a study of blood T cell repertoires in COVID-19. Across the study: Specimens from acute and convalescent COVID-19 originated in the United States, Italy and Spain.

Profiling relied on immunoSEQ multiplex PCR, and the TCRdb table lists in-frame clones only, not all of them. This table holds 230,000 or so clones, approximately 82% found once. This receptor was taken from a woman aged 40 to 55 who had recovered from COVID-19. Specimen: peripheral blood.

DNA of the CDR3: TGTGCCAGCAGCCCCCTGGACAGCTCCTACGAGCAGTACTTC. It codes for CASSPLDSSYEQYF. J is TRBJ2-7 and V is TRBV7-8, with a weak D call TRBD1 (6 bases). This CDR3 has 14 residues. V was pared by 5 bases and J by 0 bases, with 11 bases between. Germline CDR1 SGHVS, CDR2 FQNEAQ.